Listed below are T cell receptor beta chains from one sample, sequenced in a study of T cells in Graves' hyperthyroidism and ophthalmopathy. Each CDR3 protein is one row after TCRdb ran MiXCR on the multiplex PCR reads. The sample lists 700,000 or so distinct CDR3 sequences; roughly 15% were seen once. The sequenced sample consisted of blood. The receptor set was obtained from a man in his late teens or twenties with Graves' hyperthyroidism. The CDR3 runs from the conserved cysteine through the conserved F or W. A D gene is named only where the DNA matches it firmly. Part of the rows lack a size; the others show once, few, many or a class for expanded clones.

V gene	J gene	D gene	clone size	CDR3 protein	CDR3 DNA
TRBV7-9	TRBJ2-1	NA	many	CASSPPGPNEQFF	TGTGCCAGCAGCCCCCCGGGCCCCAATGAGCAGTTCTTC
TRBV7-3	TRBJ2-2	NA	NA	CASSLSPGPGWNGELFF	TGTGCCAGCAGCCTCTCCCCCGGGCCAGGATGGAACGGGGAGCTGTTTTTT
TRBV20-1	TRBJ2-7	NA	many	CSAQVVADYEQYF	TGCAGTGCCCAGGTGGTAGCGGACTACGAGCAGTACTTC
TRBV2	TRBJ2-7	TRBD2	many	CASYSGRVTYEQYF	TGTGCCAGCTACAGCGGGAGGGTAACCTACGAGCAGTACTTC
TRBV6-1	TRBJ2-7	NA	few	CASSYGQGHEQYF	TGTGCCAGCAGTTACGGCCAGGGTCACGAGCAGTACTTC
TRBV20-1	TRBJ1-4	NA	NA	CSARDYTSNEKLFF	TGCAGTGCTAGAGATTACACCTCTAATGAAAAACTGTTTTTT
TRBV12-3/TRBV12-4	TRBJ2-1	TRBD2	few	CASSYLAEYNEQFF	TGTGCCAGCAGTTACCTAGCGGAGTACAATGAGCAGTTCTTC
TRBV20-1	TRBJ2-1	TRBD2	few	CSAHRLAGRYNEQFF	TGCAGTGCCCACCGACTAGCGGGACGTTACAATGAGCAGTTCTTC
TRBV11-1	TRBJ2-7	NA	many	CASSLDYGSYEQYF	TGTGCCAGCAGCTTAGATTACGGCTCCTACGAGCAGTACTTC
TRBV12-3/TRBV12-4	TRBJ2-1	TRBD2	many	CASTFGTTSYNEQFF	TGTGCCAGCACCTTCGGGACTACCTCCTACAATGAGCAGTTCTTC
TRBV15	TRBJ1-5	NA	NA	CATSRDGAGVQPQHF	TGTGCCACCAGCAGAGATGGGGCGGGTGTTCAGCCCCAGCATTTT
TRBV12-3/TRBV12-4	TRBJ1-1	NA	many	CATKNPADRNTEAFF	TGTGCCACCAAAAACCCGGCAGACAGGAACACTGAAGCTTTCTTT
TRBV5-6	TRBJ1-2	TRBD1	few	CASSFPGGLGYTF	TGTGCCAGCAGCTTTCCAGGGGGCTTGGGCTACACCTTC
TRBV28	TRBJ2-1	TRBD2	many	CASSFSGSGNEQFF	TGTGCCAGCAGTTTTAGCGGGAGCGGCAATGAGCAGTTCTTC
TRBV24-1	TRBJ2-7	NA	many	CATSDPTGSRNEQYF	TGTGCCACCAGTGACCCCACAGGGAGTAGAAACGAGCAGTACTTC
TRBV20-1	TRBJ1-2	NA	NA	CSAGTFSSRALSYGYTF	TGCAGTGCCGGCACCTTTTCGAGCAGGGCCCTTAGCTATGGCTACACCTTC
TRBV4-2	TRBJ1-5	TRBD1	NA	CASSLGGQGLGNQPQHF	TGTGCCAGCAGCTTAGGAGGACAGGGCCTTGGCAATCAGCCCCAGCATTTT
TRBV28	TRBJ1-2	TRBD1	many	CASSLSTGGSNYGYTF	TGTGCCAGCAGCCTTTCGACAGGGGGCAGCAACTATGGCTACACCTTC
TRBV11-2	TRBJ2-2	NA	few	CASSSQQVGELFF	TGTGCCAGCAGCTCTCAACAGGTCGGGGAGCTGTTTTTT
TRBV11-3	TRBJ2-3	NA	NA	CASSRDWGQPTDTQYF	TGTGCCAGCAGCCGTGACTGGGGCCAGCCCACAGATACGCAGTATTTT
TRBV5-6	TRBJ2-4	TRBD1	few	CASSPVGGQGPIQYF	TGTGCCAGCAGCCCCGTAGGGGGACAGGGCCCAATTCAGTACTTC
TRBV24-1	TRBJ2-3	TRBD2	NA	CATAGGGKDTQYF	TGTGCCACCGCGGGGGGGGGCAAGGATACGCAGTATTTT
TRBV6-2/TRBV6-3	TRBJ2-1	TRBD2	few	CASSFAGEVKNEQFF	TGTGCCAGCAGTTTCGCGGGAGAGGTAAAGAATGAGCAGTTCTTC
TRBV6-1	TRBJ1-3	NA	NA	CASIQPSGNTIYF	TGTGCCAGCATCCAACCCTCTGGAAACACCATATATTTT
TRBV12-3/TRBV12-4	TRBJ2-5	TRBD1	many	CASSLGDRGTETQYF	TGTGCCAGCAGTTTAGGGGACAGGGGGACAGAGACCCAGTACTTC
TRBV28	TRBJ1-2	NA	many	CASSSPGYYGYTF	TGTGCCAGCAGTTCGCCGGGGTATTATGGCTACACCTTC
TRBV9	TRBJ2-1	NA	NA	CASSPELGDWYNEQFF	TGTGCCAGCAGCCCTGAGTTAGGGGACTGGTACAATGAGCAGTTCTTC
TRBV29-1	TRBJ2-4	NA	NA	CSVEVAGAGKNIQYF	TGCAGCGTTGAAGTTGCGGGTGCTGGCAAAAACATTCAGTACTTC
TRBV24-1	TRBJ2-5	NA	NA	CATSDSGRGRNQETQYF	TGTGCCACCAGTGACTCGGGTCGCGGGCGAAACCAAGAGACCCAGTACTTC
TRBV3-1	TRBJ1-5	NA	few	CASSQRPGSNQPQHF	TGTGCCAGCAGCCAACGTCCAGGTAGCAATCAGCCCCAGCATTTT
TRBV28	TRBJ2-3	NA	many	CATKSERGAPTDTQYF	TGTGCCACCAAAAGTGAGAGGGGGGCGCCGACAGATACGCAGTATTTT
TRBV6-2/TRBV6-3	TRBJ1-1	TRBD1	once	CASSVNPGTGPTEAFF	TGTGCCAGCAGTGTTAACCCCGGGACAGGGCCCACTGAAGCTTTCTTT
TRBV7-9	TRBJ2-7	NA	many	CASSPDAQGPQYF	TGTGCCAGCAGCCCAGACGCACAGGGTCCGCAGTACTTC
TRBV13	TRBJ2-2	NA	NA	CASSLDLGELFF	TGTGCCAGCAGCTTAGACCTCGGGGAGCTGTTTTTT
TRBV11-3	TRBJ2-1	NA	NA	CASSLAPTGTRDEQFF	TGTGCCAGCAGCTTAGCTCCAACCGGGACTCGGGATGAGCAGTTCTTC
TRBV11-1	TRBJ2-6	NA	few	CASSSTWGAVPGANVLTF	TGTGCCAGCAGCTCTACGTGGGGTGCGGTACCCGGGGCCAACGTCCTGACTTTC
TRBV3-1	TRBJ2-1	TRBD2	NA	CASSQDGPSGSNNEQFF	TGTGCCAGCAGCCAAGATGGTCCTAGCGGGAGTAACAATGAGCAGTTCTTC
TRBV11-3	TRBJ1-2	NA	few	CASSLELGTSYGYTF	TGTGCCAGCAGCTTAGAACTGGGGACCTCCTATGGCTACACCTTC
TRBV19	TRBJ1-1	TRBD1	NA	CASSLLMGQGTEAFF	TGTGCCAGTAGCCTTCTCATGGGACAGGGTACTGAAGCTTTCTTT
TRBV12-3/TRBV12-4	TRBJ1-1	TRBD1	NA	CASSVRRGFGEAFF	TGTGCCAGCTCTGTCCGCAGGGGGTTTGGTGAAGCTTTCTTT
TRBV24-1	TRBJ2-3	NA	NA	CATSEPGSTVDTQYF	TGTGCCACCAGTGAGCCGGGGAGTACGGTCGATACGCAGTATTTT
TRBV12-3/TRBV12-4	TRBJ1-2	NA	few	CASSRELEGYTF	TGTGCCAGCAGTCGTGAATTGGAGGGCTACACCTTC
TRBV28	TRBJ2-1	NA	NA	CASSEIADYNEQFF	TGTGCCAGCAGTGAAATAGCGGACTACAATGAGCAGTTCTTC
TRBV11-2	TRBJ1-1	TRBD1	many	CASSLGQGARAEAFF	TGTGCCAGCAGCTTGGGGCAGGGGGCCAGGGCTGAAGCTTTCTTT
TRBV6-1	TRBJ2-7	TRBD2	NA	CASTAFGGNEQYF	TGTGCCAGCACCGCCTTCGGGGGGAACGAGCAGTACTTC
TRBV27	TRBJ2-4	NA	many	CASSLSNPPAIQYF	TGTGCCAGCAGTTTATCGAACCCCCCGGCCATTCAGTACTTC
TRBV5-1	TRBJ2-3	TRBD2	NA	CASSLATSGSLRDTQYF	TGCGCCAGCAGCCTAGCGACTAGCGGGAGCCTTAGAGATACGCAGTATTTT
TRBV12-3/TRBV12-4	TRBJ2-5	TRBD2	many	CASSFDLAGGQETQYF	TGTGCCAGCAGTTTTGACCTAGCGGGAGGTCAAGAGACCCAGTACTTC
TRBV28	TRBJ2-7	TRBD1	NA	CASSFQGANEQYF	TGTGCCAGCAGTTTCCAGGGGGCCAACGAGCAGTACTTC
TRBV6-2/TRBV6-3	TRBJ2-2	NA	NA	CASRRTMNTGELFF	TGTGCCAGCAGGCGGACCATGAACACCGGGGAGCTGTTTTTT
TRBV29-1	TRBJ1-5	TRBD1	NA	CSVQGQGANQPQHF	TGCAGCGTTCAGGGACAGGGGGCAAATCAGCCCCAGCATTTT
TRBV12-3/TRBV12-4	TRBJ2-5	NA	NA	CASSPDRVSQYF	TGTGCCAGCAGCCCGGACCGAGTCTCTCAGTACTTC
TRBV28	TRBJ1-5	NA	many	CASSLAGRKSNQPQHF	TGTGCCAGCAGTTTGGCAGGAAGGAAGAGCAATCAGCCCCAGCATTTT
TRBV2	TRBJ1-1	NA	many	CASSGGPNWDTEAFF	TGTGCCAGCAGTGGGGGTCCAAACTGGGACACTGAAGCTTTCTTT
TRBV5-1	TRBJ2-5	NA	few	CASSLGHRAGETQYF	TGCGCCAGCAGCTTGGGGCACCGCGCTGGAGAGACCCAGTACTTC
TRBV2	TRBJ2-7	TRBD2	many	CASSDSGLAGEQYF	TGTGCCAGCAGTGACTCGGGACTAGCGGGCGAGCAGTACTTC